Sequencing of this T cell receptor (beta chain) was carried out in a study of T cells in localized non-small cell lung cancer. Points from the study as a whole: Increased T cell density in blood showed an association with longer overall survival. Across samples, adjacent lung featured a median roughly 56 of the top 100 tumor clones.

Clones were read by immunoSEQ multiplex PCR, and TCRdb kept only the in-frame ones, dropping some. The sample lists approximately 2,600 clones, more than 35% occurring once. Samples of adjacent lung (free of atypia) were collected at least 2 cm from the tumor margin. Trimming removed 7 bases from V and 5 bases from J; junction bases left unmatched: 9. CDR1 and CDR2 from the germline V gene are MDHEN and SYDVKM. The length of the CDR3 is 15 residues. On this clone itself: Its antigen is not known.

This specimen consisted of normal lung tissue next to the tumor, obtained before any cancer treatment. The receptor was derived from a woman aged 40-75 years with stage II squamous cell lung carcinoma. The chain couples TRBV28 to TRBJ2-2; TRBD2 agrees at 8 bases. The CDR3 protein is CASTSGAGGTGELFF. The DNA of the CDR3 is TGTGCCAGCACCTCGGGGGCGGGAGGTACCGGGGAGCTGTTTTTT.